The 5 T cell receptor beta chains listed next were all sequenced from one sample in a study of T cell responses to AZD1222 COVID-19 vaccine. The data were produced by immunoSEQ multiplex PCR, yet TCRdb's version contains in-frame clones alone and is incomplete. The table has about 150,000 clones, approximately 91% seen once. The sequencing here drew on peripheral blood, taken 28 days after the second AZD1222 dose. The origin of the receptors is an adult who received the AZD1222 COVID-19 vaccine.

The V call is TRBV7-2, the J call TRBJ2-7; the match to TRBD2 covers 13 bases. Trimming at V came to 4 bases and at J to 2 bases, leaving 2 bases not matched to a gene. The CDR3 runs to 15 residues. In germline, CDR1 is SGHTA, CDR2 FQGNSA. CDR3 nucleotide sequence: TGTGCCAGCAGCTGGACTAGCGGGGGAGCCTACGAGCAGTACTTC. It codes for CASSWTSGGAYEQYF.

The rearrangement joins TRBV5-6 to TRBJ2-7; TRBD2 aligns across 8 bases. Per the germline V gene, CDR1 is SGHDT and CDR2 is YYEEEE. Losses at the gene ends were 1 base for V and 1 base for J; bases not matched to a gene: 4. This CDR3 contains 15 residues. DNA of the CDR3: TGTGCCAGCAGCTTGTCTAGCGGGTGGTCCTACGAGCAGTACTTC. Amino acid sequence: CASSLSSGWSYEQYF.

V is TRBV4-1 and J is TRBJ1-4, with 8 bases identical to TRBD1. The CDR3 is 14 amino acids. V shed 5 bases and J 8 bases; nucleotides not matched to a gene: 7. Germline V gene lookup returns CDR1 MGHRA and CDR2 YSYEKL. CDR3 residues: CASSAGQGGEKLFF. CDR3 coding DNA: TGCGCCAGCAGCGCCGGACAGGGCGGGGAAAAACTGTTTTTT.

The chain carries TRBV30 and TRBJ2-1; 8 bases line up with TRBD1. V trimming: 0 bases; J trimming: 4 bases; junction bases outside the gene matches: 8. CDR1 GTSNPN and CDR2 SVGIG come from the germline V gene (reference sequence). CDR3 length: 16 residues. The CDR3 DNA follows: TGTGCCTGGAGTGTACGGGGCAGGGGGCTATACAATGAGCAGTTCTTC. It encodes CAWSVRGRGLYNEQFF. Full variable domain (rest looked up from reference TRBV30 and TRBJ2-1): SQTIHQWPATLVQPVGSPLSLECTVEGTSNPNLYWYRQAAGRGLQLLFYSVGIGQISSEVPQNLSASRPQDRQFILSSKKLLLSDSGFYLCAWSVRGRGLYNEQFFGPGTRLTVL.

The chain uses TRBV21-1 and TRBJ1-4; no DNA check was done on the table's D call, TRBD1. TRBV21-1 has pseudogene status. The CDR3 loop spans 16 amino acids. CDR3 coding DNA: TGTGCCAGCACCCTATCGAAAGGGGCAGGTAATGAAAAACTGTTTTTT. Translation: CASTLSKGAGNEKLFF.